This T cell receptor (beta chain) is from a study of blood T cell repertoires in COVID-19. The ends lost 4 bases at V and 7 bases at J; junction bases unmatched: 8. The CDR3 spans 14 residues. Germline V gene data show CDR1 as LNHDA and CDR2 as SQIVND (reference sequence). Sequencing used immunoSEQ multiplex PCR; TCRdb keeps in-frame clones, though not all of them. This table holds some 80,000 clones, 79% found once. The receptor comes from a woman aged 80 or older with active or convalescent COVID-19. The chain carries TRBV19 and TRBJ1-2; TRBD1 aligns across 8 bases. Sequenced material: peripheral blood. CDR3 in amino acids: CASSTSTGAGGYTF. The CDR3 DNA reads TGTGCCAGTAGTACGTCGACAGGGGCCGGTGGCTACACCTTC.